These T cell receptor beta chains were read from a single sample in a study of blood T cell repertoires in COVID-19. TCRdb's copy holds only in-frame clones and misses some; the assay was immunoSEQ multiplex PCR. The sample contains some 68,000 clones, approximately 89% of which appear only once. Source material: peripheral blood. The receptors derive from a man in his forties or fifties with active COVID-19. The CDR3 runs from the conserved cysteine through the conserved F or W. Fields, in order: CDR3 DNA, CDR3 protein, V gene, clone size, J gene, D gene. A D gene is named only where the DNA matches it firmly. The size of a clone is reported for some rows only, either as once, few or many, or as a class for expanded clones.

cdr3_nt: TGTGCCAGCTCGGACAGAGTTAATGAAAAACTGTTTTTT
cdr3_aa: CASSDRVNEKLFF
v_call: TRBV19
clone_size: .
j_call: TRBJ1-4
d_call: .

cdr3_nt: TGTGCCAGCAGCTTTGCTGGGCCAGATAACACAGATACGCAGTATTTT
cdr3_aa: CASSFAGPDNTDTQYF
v_call: TRBV12-1
clone_size: .
j_call: TRBJ2-3
d_call: .

cdr3_nt: TGCAGTGCTAGTGGCCAGGCCAGATCCTACGAGCAGTACTTC
cdr3_aa: CSASGQARSYEQYF
v_call: TRBV20-1
clone_size: .
j_call: TRBJ2-7
d_call: .

cdr3_nt: TGCGCCAGCAGCCAAGATATGACCGGGGAAGCTTTCTTT
cdr3_aa: CASSQDMTGEAFF
v_call: TRBV4-3
clone_size: .
j_call: TRBJ1-1
d_call: .

cdr3_nt: TGTGCCAGCAGTGAAGTGAGGGGACTAGTCTCGGTTGGGGAGCAGTTCTTC
cdr3_aa: CASSEVRGLVSVGEQFF
v_call: TRBV2
clone_size: .
j_call: TRBJ2-1
d_call: TRBD2

cdr3_nt: TGTGCCAGCAGCCTCCGGGACAAGTACAATGAGCAGTTCTTC
cdr3_aa: CASSLRDKYNEQFF
v_call: TRBV5-4
clone_size: .
j_call: TRBJ2-1
d_call: .

cdr3_nt: TGTGCCAGCAGCTTAGTGCAGGGGGCGACAGATACGCAGTATTTT
cdr3_aa: CASSLVQGATDTQYF
v_call: TRBV7-9
clone_size: .
j_call: TRBJ2-3
d_call: TRBD1

cdr3_nt: TGTGCCAGCAGCTTGACTAGCGGAACAACCGGGGAGCTGTTTTTT
cdr3_aa: CASSLTSGTTGELFF
v_call: TRBV5-4
clone_size: once
j_call: TRBJ2-2
d_call: TRBD2

cdr3_nt: TGTGCCACCAGCAGAGATCGGGACAGGAGACAAGAGACCCAGTACTTC
cdr3_aa: CATSRDRDRRQETQYF
v_call: TRBV15
clone_size: .
j_call: TRBJ2-5
d_call: TRBD1

cdr3_nt: TGTGCCAGCAGCCGCACTCTAGCGGGGGGGTCTGGTCCTCAGCAGTACTTC
cdr3_aa: CASSRTLAGGSGPQQYF
v_call: TRBV7-2
clone_size: .
j_call: TRBJ2-7
d_call: TRBD2

cdr3_nt: TGTGCCAGCAGACAAAGGAGGGGCGGGGACACAGATACGCAGTATTTT
cdr3_aa: CASRQRRGGDTDTQYF
v_call: TRBV4-2
clone_size: .
j_call: TRBJ2-3
d_call: .

cdr3_nt: TGTGCCACCGCGGGGGGTGGGGGCGAGCAGTACTTC
cdr3_aa: CATAGGGGEQYF
v_call: TRBV3-1/TRBV3-2
clone_size: .
j_call: TRBJ2-7
d_call: TRBD2

cdr3_nt: TGTGCCAGCAGTGAATACAAAGGGACAGGGTGGACCGGGGAGCTGTTTTTT
cdr3_aa: CASSEYKGTGWTGELFF
v_call: TRBV25-1
clone_size: .
j_call: TRBJ2-2
d_call: TRBD1

cdr3_nt: TGTGCCAGCAACAACAGGGGCGATGGCTACACCTTC
cdr3_aa: CASNNRGDGYTF
v_call: TRBV9
clone_size: .
j_call: TRBJ1-2
d_call: TRBD1

cdr3_nt: TGCGCCAGCAGCTTGGTACAGGGGGAGCAGTACTTC
cdr3_aa: CASSLVQGEQYF
v_call: TRBV5-1
clone_size: few
j_call: TRBJ2-7
d_call: TRBD1

cdr3_nt: TGTGCCACCAGCACACAACAGGGGGGTGAGCAGTTCTTC
cdr3_aa: CATSTQQGGEQFF
v_call: TRBV15
clone_size: .
j_call: TRBJ2-1
d_call: TRBD1

cdr3_nt: TGTGCCAGCAGCTTGGGGACGCAGGGAGGCTCCTACGAGCAGTACTTC
cdr3_aa: CASSLGTQGGSYEQYF
v_call: TRBV5-4
clone_size: .
j_call: TRBJ2-7
d_call: .

cdr3_nt: TGTGCCTGGAGTGAGACAGGGACTGGAAACACCATATATTTT
cdr3_aa: CAWSETGTGNTIYF
v_call: TRBV30
clone_size: .
j_call: TRBJ1-3
d_call: TRBD1

cdr3_nt: TGTGCCAGCAGCGGCTACGAGCAGTACTTC
cdr3_aa: CASSGYEQYF
v_call: TRBV2
clone_size: .
j_call: TRBJ2-7
d_call: .

cdr3_nt: TGTGCCAGCAGCTCGGACAGCTCCTACGAGCAGTACTTC
cdr3_aa: CASSSDSSYEQYF
v_call: TRBV7-9
clone_size: .
j_call: TRBJ2-7
d_call: .

cdr3_nt: TGTGCCAGCAGCGCCCGACAGGGGACTAACTATGGCTACACCTTC
cdr3_aa: CASSARQGTNYGYTF
v_call: TRBV7-2
clone_size: .
j_call: TRBJ1-2
d_call: TRBD1

cdr3_nt: TGTGCCAGTAGTATAGCTTTCCGTAGCAATCAGCCCCAGCATTTT
cdr3_aa: CASSIAFRSNQPQHF
v_call: TRBV19
clone_size: .
j_call: TRBJ1-5
d_call: .

cdr3_nt: TGTGCCAGCAGCCCCTGGACTAGCGGGGGTGGTGAGCAGTTCTTC
cdr3_aa: CASSPWTSGGGEQFF
v_call: TRBV7-2
clone_size: .
j_call: TRBJ2-1
d_call: TRBD2

cdr3_nt: TGTGCCAGCAGCCCCGACCCCAGGGGCCACCGTATGAACACTGAAGCTTTCTTT
cdr3_aa: CASSPDPRGHRMNTEAFF
v_call: TRBV7-9
clone_size: .
j_call: TRBJ1-1
d_call: .

cdr3_nt: TGTGCCAGTAGCTCTGTGGACAGGGGATATAATTCACCCCTCCACTTT
cdr3_aa: CASSSVDRGYNSPLHF
v_call: TRBV19
clone_size: few
j_call: TRBJ1-6
d_call: TRBD1

cdr3_nt: TGTGCCAGCAGCTTGGGCGGCGATACCTACGAGCAGTACTTC
cdr3_aa: CASSLGGDTYEQYF
v_call: TRBV5-6
clone_size: once
j_call: TRBJ2-7
d_call: .

cdr3_nt: TGCGCCAGCAGCTCTTCAGGGCAGGACACTGAAGCTTTCTTT
cdr3_aa: CASSSSGQDTEAFF
v_call: TRBV5-1
clone_size: .
j_call: TRBJ1-1
d_call: .

cdr3_nt: TGTGCCAGTAGTACAACCGATCGGGATCCCTTATATTTT
cdr3_aa: CASSTTDRDPLYF
v_call: TRBV19
clone_size: .
j_call: TRBJ1-3
d_call: .

cdr3_nt: TGCGCCAGCAGCCCGACAGGGGGCCCCACCGGGGAGCTGTTTTTT
cdr3_aa: CASSPTGGPTGELFF
v_call: TRBV5-1
clone_size: .
j_call: TRBJ2-2
d_call: TRBD1

cdr3_nt: TGTGCCAGCAGCTCGGGACTCCAAGAGACCCAGTACTTC
cdr3_aa: CASSSGLQETQYF
v_call: TRBV7-9
clone_size: .
j_call: TRBJ2-5
d_call: .

cdr3_nt: TGTGCCACCAGTGACGGGGGCACAGATACGCAGTATTTT
cdr3_aa: CATSDGGTDTQYF
v_call: TRBV24-1
clone_size: .
j_call: TRBJ2-3
d_call: .

cdr3_nt: TGTGCCAGTAGTATTACTCCTTTTCGTGGACTAGCCTACAATGAGCAGTTCTTC
cdr3_aa: CASSITPFRGLAYNEQFF
v_call: TRBV19
clone_size: .
j_call: TRBJ2-1
d_call: TRBD2

cdr3_nt: TGTGCCAGCAGCGTAGATCCGGAGATTCTCTCCTACGAGCAGTACTTC
cdr3_aa: CASSVDPEILSYEQYF
v_call: TRBV9
clone_size: .
j_call: TRBJ2-7
d_call: .

cdr3_nt: TGTGCCAGCAGTGGAGGACTAGAGTACGGTGATGAGCAGTTCTTC
cdr3_aa: CASSGGLEYGDEQFF
v_call: TRBV2
clone_size: .
j_call: TRBJ2-1
d_call: TRBD2

cdr3_nt: TGTGCCAGTACTCCCTTGGGGGGGGGAGGGAATCAGCCCCAGCATTTT
cdr3_aa: CASTPLGGGGNQPQHF
v_call: TRBV19
clone_size: .
j_call: TRBJ1-5
d_call: .

cdr3_nt: TGTGCCAGCAGCGAAACCGGGTCCACAGATACGCAGTATTTT
cdr3_aa: CASSETGSTDTQYF
v_call: TRBV9
clone_size: .
j_call: TRBJ2-3
d_call: .

cdr3_nt: TGTGCCAGCAGCTCTGCGGGCGGAGCCACCTACGAGCAGTACTTC
cdr3_aa: CASSSAGGATYEQYF
v_call: TRBV11-2
clone_size: .
j_call: TRBJ2-7
d_call: .

cdr3_nt: TGTGCCAGCAGCTGGACAGGGGGCGGAGGTGAGCAGTACTTC
cdr3_aa: CASSWTGGGGEQYF
v_call: TRBV5-4
clone_size: .
j_call: TRBJ2-7
d_call: TRBD1

cdr3_nt: TGTGCCAGCAGCTTAACGAGCTCCTACGAGCAGTACTTC
cdr3_aa: CASSLTSSYEQYF
v_call: TRBV6-5
clone_size: .
j_call: TRBJ2-7
d_call: .

cdr3_nt: TGTGCCAGCAGCTTGGACAGCTATGGCTACACCTTC
cdr3_aa: CASSLDSYGYTF
v_call: TRBV5-6
clone_size: .
j_call: TRBJ1-2
d_call: .

cdr3_nt: TGTGCCAGCAGACAGGGGGGAGCCGCTGGCTACACCTTC
cdr3_aa: CASRQGGAAGYTF
v_call: TRBV27
clone_size: .
j_call: TRBJ1-2
d_call: TRBD1

cdr3_nt: TGCGCCAGCAGCTTGGCCGGCGCGGGGGACCTCTACGAGCAGTACTTC
cdr3_aa: CASSLAGAGDLYEQYF
v_call: TRBV5-1
clone_size: few
j_call: TRBJ2-7
d_call: TRBD2

cdr3_nt: TGTGCCAGCACGCTGTGGGCAGGGGAAACCAATGAGCAGTTCTTC
cdr3_aa: CASTLWAGETNEQFF
v_call: TRBV6-5
clone_size: few
j_call: TRBJ2-1
d_call: .

cdr3_nt: TGTGCCACCAGTGATTTCCGAGGTAATGAGCAGTTCTTC
cdr3_aa: CATSDFRGNEQFF
v_call: TRBV24-1
clone_size: once
j_call: TRBJ2-1
d_call: .

cdr3_nt: TGCGCCAGCAGCCTCGGGAAGAGTAGCTCTGGGGCCAACGTCCTGACTTTC
cdr3_aa: CASSLGKSSSGANVLTF
v_call: TRBV4-3
clone_size: .
j_call: TRBJ2-6
d_call: .

cdr3_nt: TGTGCCAGCACCCGACAGGAAGGTCAGCCCCAGCATTTT
cdr3_aa: CASTRQEGQPQHF
v_call: TRBV2
clone_size: .
j_call: TRBJ1-5
d_call: .

cdr3_nt: TGTGCCAGCAGAGCCGGGACAGGGGGCGGCTATGGCTACACCTTC
cdr3_aa: CASRAGTGGGYGYTF
v_call: TRBV6-6
clone_size: .
j_call: TRBJ1-2
d_call: TRBD1

cdr3_nt: TGCGCCAGCAGCCCGGACCTACTAGGAGGGGAGCAGTACTTC
cdr3_aa: CASSPDLLGGEQYF
v_call: TRBV5-1
clone_size: .
j_call: TRBJ2-7
d_call: .

cdr3_nt: TGCGCCAGCAGCCAAGGCCTAGTGGGGGGAGGAAACACCATATATTTT
cdr3_aa: CASSQGLVGGGNTIYF
v_call: TRBV4-1
clone_size: .
j_call: TRBJ1-3
d_call: .

cdr3_nt: TGTGCCAGCAGCTTTAGCGGGGGGGTCGATGAGCAGTTCTTC
cdr3_aa: CASSFSGGVDEQFF
v_call: TRBV11-3
clone_size: .
j_call: TRBJ2-1
d_call: TRBD2

cdr3_nt: TGCAGCGCCGGGGGACAGGGTCAAGGTGAAAAACTGTTTTTT
cdr3_aa: CSAGGQGQGEKLFF
v_call: TRBV29-1
clone_size: once
j_call: TRBJ1-4
d_call: TRBD1

cdr3_nt: TGTGCCAGTAGAGGTTCAGGGGGCCTCGGCGAGCAGTACTTC
cdr3_aa: CASRGSGGLGEQYF
v_call: TRBV19
clone_size: .
j_call: TRBJ2-7
d_call: TRBD1

cdr3_nt: TGTGCCAGCAGCTCAACTAGCGGGGGGGCTCGGGAGACCCAGTACTTC
cdr3_aa: CASSSTSGGARETQYF
v_call: TRBV4-2
clone_size: .
j_call: TRBJ2-5
d_call: TRBD2

cdr3_nt: TGTGCCAGCAGCTTAGACAGCTCCTATAATTCACCCCTCCACTTT
cdr3_aa: CASSLDSSYNSPLHF
v_call: TRBV7-2
clone_size: .
j_call: TRBJ1-6
d_call: .

cdr3_nt: TGTGCCAGTAGTATCTTGGAGGGAGCGAACACCGGGGAGCTGTTTTTT
cdr3_aa: CASSILEGANTGELFF
v_call: TRBV19
clone_size: .
j_call: TRBJ2-2
d_call: .

cdr3_nt: TGCGCCAGCAGCTTGGGCGGGGAGGATGAGCAGTTCTTC
cdr3_aa: CASSLGGEDEQFF
v_call: TRBV5-1
clone_size: .
j_call: TRBJ2-1
d_call: .

cdr3_nt: TGCGCCAGCAGCTCAGACCGCCAGGGCAGACTGTTTTTT
cdr3_aa: CASSSDRQGRLFF
v_call: TRBV5-1
clone_size: .
j_call: TRBJ1-4
d_call: .

cdr3_nt: TGTGCCAGTAGTAGATCCCCCCCGGAGGGAGGCTACAATGAGCAGTTCTTC
cdr3_aa: CASSRSPPEGGYNEQFF
v_call: TRBV19
clone_size: .
j_call: TRBJ2-1
d_call: .